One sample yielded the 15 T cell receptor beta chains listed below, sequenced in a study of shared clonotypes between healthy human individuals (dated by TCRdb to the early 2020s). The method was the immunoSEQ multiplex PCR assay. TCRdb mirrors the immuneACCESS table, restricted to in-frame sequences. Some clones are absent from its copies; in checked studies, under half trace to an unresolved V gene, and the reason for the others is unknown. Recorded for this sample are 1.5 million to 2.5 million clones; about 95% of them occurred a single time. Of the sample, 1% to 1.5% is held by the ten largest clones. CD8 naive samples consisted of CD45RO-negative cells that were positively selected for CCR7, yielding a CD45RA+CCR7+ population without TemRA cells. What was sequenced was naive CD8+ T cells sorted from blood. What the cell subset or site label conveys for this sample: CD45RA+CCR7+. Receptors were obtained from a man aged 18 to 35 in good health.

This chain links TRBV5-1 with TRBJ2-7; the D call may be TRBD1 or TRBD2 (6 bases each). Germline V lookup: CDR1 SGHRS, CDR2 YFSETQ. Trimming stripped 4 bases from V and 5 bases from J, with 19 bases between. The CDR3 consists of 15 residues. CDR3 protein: CASSGGTSYYDEQYF. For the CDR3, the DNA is TGCGCCAGCAGCGGCGGGACATCCTACTACGACGAGCAGTACTTC.

The CDR3 reads CATKEGALMNTEAFF. The DNA for the CDR3 is TGTGCCACCAAAGAGGGGGCACTTATGAACACTGAAGCTTTCTTT. This chain connects TRBV6-1 to TRBJ1-1, with TRBD1 matching 7 bases. V lost 10 bases to trimming and J lost 0 bases; unmatched junction nucleotides: 11. The CDR3 has 15 residues. In germline, CDR1 is MNHNS, CDR2 SASEGT.

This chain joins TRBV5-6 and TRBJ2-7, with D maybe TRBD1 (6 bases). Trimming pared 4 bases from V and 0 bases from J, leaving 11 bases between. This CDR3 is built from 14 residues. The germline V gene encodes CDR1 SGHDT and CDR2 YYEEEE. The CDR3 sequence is CASSPQGSSYEQYF. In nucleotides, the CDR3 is TGTGCCAGCAGCCCCCAGGGGAGCTCCTACGAGCAGTACTTC.

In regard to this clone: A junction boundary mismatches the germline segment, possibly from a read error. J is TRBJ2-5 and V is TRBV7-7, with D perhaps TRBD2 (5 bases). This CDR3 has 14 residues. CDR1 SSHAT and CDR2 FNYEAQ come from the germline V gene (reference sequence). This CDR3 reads CASSLELGAETQYF. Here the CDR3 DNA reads TGTGCTAGCAGCTTAGAGCTGGGAGCAGAGACCCAGTACTTC.

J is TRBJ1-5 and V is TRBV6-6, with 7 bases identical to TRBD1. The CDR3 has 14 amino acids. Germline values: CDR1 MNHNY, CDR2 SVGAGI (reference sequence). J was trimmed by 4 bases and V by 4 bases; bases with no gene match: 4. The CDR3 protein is CASSSGQTNQPQHF. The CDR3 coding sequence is TGTGCCAGCAGTTCGGGACAGACTAATCAGCCCCAGCATTTT.

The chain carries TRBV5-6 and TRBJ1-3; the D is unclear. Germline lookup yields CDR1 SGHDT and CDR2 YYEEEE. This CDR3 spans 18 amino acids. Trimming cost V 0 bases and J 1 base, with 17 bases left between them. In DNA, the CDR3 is TGTGCCAGCAGCTTGGCCGCGGCAGGACTATATTCTGGAAACACCATATATTTT. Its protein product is CASSLAAAGLYSGNTIYF.

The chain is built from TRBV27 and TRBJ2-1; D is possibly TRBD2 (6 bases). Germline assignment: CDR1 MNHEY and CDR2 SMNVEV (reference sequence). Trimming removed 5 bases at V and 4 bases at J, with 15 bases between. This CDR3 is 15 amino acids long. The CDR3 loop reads CASSPRGVTYNEQFF. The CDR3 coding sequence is TGTGCCAGCAGTCCCCGCGGGGTCACTTACAATGAGCAGTTCTTC.

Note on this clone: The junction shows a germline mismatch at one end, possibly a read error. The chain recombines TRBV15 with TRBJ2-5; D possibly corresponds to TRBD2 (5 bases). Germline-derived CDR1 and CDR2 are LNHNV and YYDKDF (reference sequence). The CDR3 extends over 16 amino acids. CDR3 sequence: CATSTMRASPQETRYF. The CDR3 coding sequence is TGTGCCACCAGCACGATGCGGGCAAGCCCTCAAGAGACCCGGTACTTC.

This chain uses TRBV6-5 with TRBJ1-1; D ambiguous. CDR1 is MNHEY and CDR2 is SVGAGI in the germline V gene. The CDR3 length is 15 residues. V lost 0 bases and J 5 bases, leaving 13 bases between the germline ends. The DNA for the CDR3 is TGTGCCAGCAGTTACTCCCCCGGGGTCGGTACTGAAGCTTTCTTT. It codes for CASSYSPGVGTEAFF.

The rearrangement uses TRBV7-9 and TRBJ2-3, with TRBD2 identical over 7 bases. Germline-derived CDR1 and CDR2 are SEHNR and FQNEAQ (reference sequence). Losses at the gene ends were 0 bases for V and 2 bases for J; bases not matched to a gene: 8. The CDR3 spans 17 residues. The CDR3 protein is CASSLAKAGSLTDTQYF. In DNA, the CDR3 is TGTGCCAGCAGCTTAGCAAAAGCGGGGAGCCTCACAGATACGCAGTATTTT.

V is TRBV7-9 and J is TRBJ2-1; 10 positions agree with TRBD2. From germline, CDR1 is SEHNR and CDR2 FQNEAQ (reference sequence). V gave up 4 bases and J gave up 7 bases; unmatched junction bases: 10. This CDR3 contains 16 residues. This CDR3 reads CASSSRLAGGGNEQFF. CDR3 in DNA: TGTGCCAGCAGCTCGAGACTAGCGGGTGGGGGGAATGAGCAGTTCTTC.

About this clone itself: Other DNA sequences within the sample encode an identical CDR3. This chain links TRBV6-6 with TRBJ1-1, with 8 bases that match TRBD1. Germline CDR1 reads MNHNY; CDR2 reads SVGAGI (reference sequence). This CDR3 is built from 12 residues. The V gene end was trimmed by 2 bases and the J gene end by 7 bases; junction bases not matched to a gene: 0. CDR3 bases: TGTGCCAGCAGTTACGGACAGGGTGAAGCTTTCTTT. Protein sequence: CASSYGQGEAFF.

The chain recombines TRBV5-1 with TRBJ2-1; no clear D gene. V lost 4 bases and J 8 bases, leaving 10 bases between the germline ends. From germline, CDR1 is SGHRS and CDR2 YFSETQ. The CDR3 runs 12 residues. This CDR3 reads CASSLQWDEQFF. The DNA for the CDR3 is TGCGCCAGCAGCCTACAATGGGATGAGCAGTTCTTC.

CDR3 in amino acids: CASSIGIDEAFF. The CDR3 DNA follows: TGTGCCAGTAGTATAGGAATAGATGAAGCTTTCTTT. The chain is built from TRBV19 and TRBJ1-1; no reliable D call. Trimming took off 1 base at V and 7 bases at J, with 7 bases between the two ends. Germline CDR1 reads LNHDA; CDR2 reads SQIVND (reference sequence). This CDR3 comprises 12 residues.

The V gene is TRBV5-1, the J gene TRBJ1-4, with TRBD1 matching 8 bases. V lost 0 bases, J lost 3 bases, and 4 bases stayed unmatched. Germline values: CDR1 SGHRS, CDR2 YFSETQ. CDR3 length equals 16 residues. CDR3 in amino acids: CASSLVQGAPNEKLFF. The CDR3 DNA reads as TGCGCCAGCAGCTTGGTGCAGGGGGCGCCTAATGAAAAACTGTTTTTT.